The clone carrying this T cell receptor beta chain was counted a single time. Antigen unknown. Generated by immunoSEQ multiplex PCR, the TCRdb table keeps only in-frame clones and is missing some. The sample includes over a million clones, about 80% of them seen just once. All of the donors resided in Nashville, Tennessee, and each was a Caucasian adult. The sample originates from a study of shared clonotypes between healthy human individuals. General observations from the study: The study found lower generation probabilities in non-shared clonotypes than in those shared by all four donors. At large depth, rarefaction still showed sorted-subset sequencing to be incomplete. Some naive CD4 clonotypes, 4.5% to 5.5%, turned up in common across several donors.

Germline CDR1 and CDR2: PRHDT and FYEKMQ (reference sequence). V gave up 3 bases and J gave up 9 bases; unmatched junction bases: 9. This CDR3 comprises 15 residues. The sequencing sample was made of memory CD4+ T cells from PBMCs. Stated subset: CD45RA-negative fraction. The genes are TRBV13 and TRBJ2-1; 9 bases match TRBD2. The sequence derives from a man aged 18 to 29 in good health. Some clones in this sample may be carry-over from other donors' samples. This CDR3 is CASSFSGRVGSEQFF. The CDR3 nucleotides are TGTGCCAGCAGCTTTAGCGGGAGAGTGGGGAGTGAGCAGTTCTTC.